This TCR beta chain derives from a study of CD8 T cells in Susac syndrome. Study conclusions and caveats: The authors acknowledged that the study's TCR sequencing and HLA analysis involved relatively few individuals.

Reverse transcription of roughly 0.5 to 1 ug RNA used random hexamers. A multiplex approach, immunoSEQ multiplex PCR, amplified TCR beta CDR3 across 54 Vbeta and 13 Jbeta. A single record per CDR3 protein comes from TCRdb applying MiXCR to the immunoSEQ multiplex PCR reads. The sample holds about 180,000 distinct CDR3 sequences, roughly 92% seen once. Germline-derived CDR1 and CDR2 are SGHNT and YYREEE (reference sequence). The V gene lost 4 bases and the J gene lost 6 bases, with 13 bases spanning the gap. The CDR3 runs 14 residues. High-throughput TCR beta sequencing covered peripheral CD8+ and CD4+ T cells. TEMRA cells were enriched by FACS, while CD8+ and CD4+ T cells were obtained through a negative isolation that was performed magnetically. As for this clonotype: The antigen remains undetermined.

The sequencing input was CD4+ T cells from PBMCs. This chain joins TRBV5-4 and TRBJ2-2; no firm D call. The TCR comes from a human donor with multiple sclerosis. CDR3 loop: CASSPLIEAGELFF. CDR3 sequence (DNA): TGTGCCAGCAGCCCCCTAATCGAGGCCGGGGAGCTGTTTTTT.